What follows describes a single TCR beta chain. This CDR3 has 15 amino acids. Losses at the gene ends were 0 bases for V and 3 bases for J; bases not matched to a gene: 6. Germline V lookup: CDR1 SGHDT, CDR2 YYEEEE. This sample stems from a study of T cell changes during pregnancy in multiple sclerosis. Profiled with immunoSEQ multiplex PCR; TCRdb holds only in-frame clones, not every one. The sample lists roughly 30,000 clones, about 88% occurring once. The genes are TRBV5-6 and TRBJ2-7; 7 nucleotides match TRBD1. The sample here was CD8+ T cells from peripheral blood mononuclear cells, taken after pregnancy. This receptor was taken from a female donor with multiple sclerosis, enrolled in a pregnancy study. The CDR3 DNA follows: TGTGCCAGCAGCTTGGTGGGACAGCGAAACTACGAGCAGTACTTC. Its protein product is CASSLVGQRNYEQYF.